Given below is one T cell receptor (beta chain) in context. These data come from a study of blood T cell repertoires in COVID-19. Study at large: Acute-phase and convalescent COVID-19 samples originated in the United States, Italy and Spain. Sample material is recorded as cDNA or gDNA derived from T cells, B-cell-depleted T cells, or PBMCs.

The CDR3 contains 15 residues. CDR1 is MDHEN, CDR2 SYDVKM, per germline. J gave up 4 bases and V 3 bases, and 5 bases lay outside the gene matches. Source study methods: Estimation of nucleated cell counts was performed using reference gene primer amplification. Repertoires were generated with immunoSEQ multiplex PCR, while TCRdb's copy carries only in-frame clones and drops some. The DNA gave D and trimming, while V, J and clone size come from that table. The sample yields 150,000 to 200,000 clones, about 83% seen once. This TCR was sampled from a man between 18 and 29 years old with active or convalescent COVID-19. The specimen was peripheral blood. J is TRBJ2-1 and V is TRBV28; 8 nucleotides agree with TRBD1. The CDR3: CASSFPGQVYNEQFF. CDR3 coding DNA: TGTGCCAGCAGTTTCCCGGGACAGGTATACAATGAGCAGTTCTTC.